The sequence of this T cell receptor beta chain was determined in a study of cytomegalovirus exposure and HLA in healthy donors. At the level of the study: Counted in an early data release were approximately 85 million unique TCRs from HLA-typed donors.

60 Vbeta and 13 Jbeta primers were used in PCR. The repertoire was sequenced with immunoSEQ multiplex PCR; TCRdb's copy has only in-frame clones and lacks some. The repertoire has over 150,000 clones, roughly 74% of them found once; the top ten carry around 2.8%. Study-level findings and limits: Researchers had no immune exposure information except CMV serostatus available.

In the case of this clone: Its target is unknown.

This receptor was obtained from a man younger than 35 in good health and CMV-seronegative. The specimen sequenced was PBMCs.

CDR3 bases: TGCGCCAGCAGCTTGGACAGCAAAAGCATTTATGGCTACACCTTC. As protein: CASSLDSKSIYGYTF. This rearrangement joins TRBV5-1 to TRBJ1-2; D remains unclear. The CDR3 sequence is 15 residues long. Trimming cost V 0 bases and J 5 bases, with 14 bases left between them. CDR1 is SGHRS, CDR2 YFSETQ, per germline.